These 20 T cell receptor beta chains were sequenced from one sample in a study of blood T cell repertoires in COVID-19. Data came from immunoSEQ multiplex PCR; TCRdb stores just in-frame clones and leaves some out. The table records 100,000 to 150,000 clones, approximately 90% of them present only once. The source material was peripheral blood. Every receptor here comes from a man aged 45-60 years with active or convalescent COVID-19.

CDR3 in DNA: TGTGCCAGCATCTCTTGGCAAGGGGGTTATTCCTACGAGCAGTACTTC. Protein sequence: CASISWQGGYSYEQYF. V usage is TRBV5-6 and J usage is TRBJ2-7; TRBD1 is a possible D gene (6 bases). The germline CDR1 and CDR2 sequences are SGHDT and YYEEEE. The CDR3 is 16 amino acids. V was trimmed by 6 bases and J by 1 base, leaving 20 bases between them. The variable domain in full, completed from reference TRBV5-6 and TRBJ2-7, reads DAGVTQSPTHLIKTRGQQVTLRCSPKSGHDTVSWYQQALGQGPQFIFQYYEEEERQRGNFPDRFSGHQFPNYSSELNVNALLLGDSALYLCASISWQGGYSYEQYFGPGTRLTVT.

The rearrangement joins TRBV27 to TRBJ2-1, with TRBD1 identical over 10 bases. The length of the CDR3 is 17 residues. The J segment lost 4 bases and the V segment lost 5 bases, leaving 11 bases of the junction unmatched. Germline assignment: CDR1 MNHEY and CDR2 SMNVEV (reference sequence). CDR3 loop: CASSDPPRDRGYNEQFF. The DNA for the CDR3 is TGTGCCAGCAGTGACCCACCACGGGACAGGGGATACAATGAGCAGTTCTTC.

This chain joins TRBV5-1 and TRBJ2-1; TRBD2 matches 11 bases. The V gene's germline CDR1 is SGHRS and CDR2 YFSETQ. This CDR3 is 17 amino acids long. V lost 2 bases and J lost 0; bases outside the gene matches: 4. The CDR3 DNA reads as TGCGCCAGCAGCTTTGGGACTAGCGGAACCTCCTACAATGAGCAGTTCTTC. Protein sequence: CASSFGTSGTSYNEQFF.

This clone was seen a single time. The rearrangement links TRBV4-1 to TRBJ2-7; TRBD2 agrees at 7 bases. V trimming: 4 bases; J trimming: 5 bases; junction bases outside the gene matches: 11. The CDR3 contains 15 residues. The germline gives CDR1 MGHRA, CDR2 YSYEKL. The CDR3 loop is CASSRLLALIHEQYF. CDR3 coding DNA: TGCGCCAGCAGCCGGTTACTAGCGCTTATCCACGAGCAGTACTTC.

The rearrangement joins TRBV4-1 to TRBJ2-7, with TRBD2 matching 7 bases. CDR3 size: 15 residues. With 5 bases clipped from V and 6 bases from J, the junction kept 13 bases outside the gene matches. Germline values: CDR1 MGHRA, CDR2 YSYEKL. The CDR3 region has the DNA TGCGCCAGCAGCTACCCATCTAGCGGAAAAGGCGAGCAGTACTTC. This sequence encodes CASSYPSSGKGEQYF.

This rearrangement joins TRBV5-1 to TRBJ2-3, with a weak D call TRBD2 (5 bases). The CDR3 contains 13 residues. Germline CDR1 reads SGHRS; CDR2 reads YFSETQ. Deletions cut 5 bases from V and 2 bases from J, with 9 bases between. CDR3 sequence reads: CASRSGSTDTQYF. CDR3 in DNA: TGCGCCAGCAGGTCGGGGTCCACAGATACGCAGTATTTT. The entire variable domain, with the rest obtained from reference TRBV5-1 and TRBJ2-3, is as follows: KAGVTQTPRYLIKTRGQQVTLSCSPISGHRSVSWYQQTPGQGLQFLFEYFSETQRNKGNFPGRFSGRQFSNSRSEMNVSTLELGDSALYLCASRSGSTDTQYFGPGTRLTVL.

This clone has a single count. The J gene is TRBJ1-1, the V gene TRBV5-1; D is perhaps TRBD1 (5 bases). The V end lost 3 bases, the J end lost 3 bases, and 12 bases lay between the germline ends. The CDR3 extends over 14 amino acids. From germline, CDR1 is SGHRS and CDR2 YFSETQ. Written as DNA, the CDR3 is TGCGCCAGCAGCTACCAGGGTAGGGACACTGAAGCTTTCTTT. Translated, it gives CASSYQGRDTEAFF.

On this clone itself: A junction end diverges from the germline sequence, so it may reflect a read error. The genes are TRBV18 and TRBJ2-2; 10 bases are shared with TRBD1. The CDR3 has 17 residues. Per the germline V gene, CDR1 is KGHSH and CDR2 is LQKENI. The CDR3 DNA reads TGTGCCAGCTCAGCACCGGGACAGGGGTTCGACACCGGGGAGCTGTTTTTT. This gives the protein CASSAPGQGFDTGELFF.

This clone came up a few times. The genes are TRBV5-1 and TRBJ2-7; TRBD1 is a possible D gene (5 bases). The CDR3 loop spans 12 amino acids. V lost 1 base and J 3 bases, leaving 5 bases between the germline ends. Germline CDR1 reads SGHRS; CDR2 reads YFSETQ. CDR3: CASSLTGYEQYF. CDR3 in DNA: TGCGCCAGCAGCTTGACAGGCTACGAGCAGTACTTC.

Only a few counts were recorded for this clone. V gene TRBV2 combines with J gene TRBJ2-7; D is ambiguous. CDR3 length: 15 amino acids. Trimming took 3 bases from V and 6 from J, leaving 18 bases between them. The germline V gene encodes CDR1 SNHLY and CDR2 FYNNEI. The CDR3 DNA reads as TGTGCCAGCAGTGACGGTACTCTCGGTCCCTCCGAGCAGTACTTC. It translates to CASSDGTLGPSEQYF.

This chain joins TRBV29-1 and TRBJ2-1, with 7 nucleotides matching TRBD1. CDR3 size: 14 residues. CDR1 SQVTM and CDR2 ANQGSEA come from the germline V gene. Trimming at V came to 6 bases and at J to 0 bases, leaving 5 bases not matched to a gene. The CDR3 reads CSVLTGASYNEQFF. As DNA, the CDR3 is TGCAGCGTACTCACAGGGGCCTCCTACAATGAGCAGTTCTTC.

The CDR3 reads CAISLSGFEETQYF. CDR3 nucleotides: TGTGCCATCAGCCTATCCGGGTTCGAAGAGACCCAGTACTTC. V and J are TRBV10-3 and TRBJ2-5; D remains ambiguous. Trimming took off 6 bases at V and 3 bases at J, with 14 bases between the two ends. CDR1 is ENHRY and CDR2 is SYGVKD in the germline V gene. This CDR3 has 14 amino acids.

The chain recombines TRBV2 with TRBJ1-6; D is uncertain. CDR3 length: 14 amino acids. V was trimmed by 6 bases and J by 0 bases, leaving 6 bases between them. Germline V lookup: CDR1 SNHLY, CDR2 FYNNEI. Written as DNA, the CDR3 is TGTGCCAGCAGCGCCAGCTCCTATAATTCACCCCTCCACTTT. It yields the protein CASSASSYNSPLHF.

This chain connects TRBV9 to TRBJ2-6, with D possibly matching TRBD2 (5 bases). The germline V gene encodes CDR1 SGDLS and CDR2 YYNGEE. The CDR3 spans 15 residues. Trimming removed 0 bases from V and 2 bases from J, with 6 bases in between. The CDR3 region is CASSVGGTGANVLTF. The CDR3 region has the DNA TGTGCCAGCAGCGTAGGAGGGACTGGGGCCAACGTCCTGACTTTC.

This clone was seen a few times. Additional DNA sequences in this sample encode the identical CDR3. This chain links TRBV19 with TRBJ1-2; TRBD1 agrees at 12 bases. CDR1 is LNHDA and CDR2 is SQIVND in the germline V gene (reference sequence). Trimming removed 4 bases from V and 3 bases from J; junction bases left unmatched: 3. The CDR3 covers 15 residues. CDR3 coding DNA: TGTGCCAGTAGTACCGGGACAGGGGGCGACTATGGCTACACCTTC. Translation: CASSTGTGGDYGYTF.

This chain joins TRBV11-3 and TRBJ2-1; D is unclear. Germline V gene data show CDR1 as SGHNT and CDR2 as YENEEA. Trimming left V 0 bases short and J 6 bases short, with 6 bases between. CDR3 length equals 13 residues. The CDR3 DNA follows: TGTGCCAGCAGCTTAGATGGGCCCAATGAGCAGTTCTTC. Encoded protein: CASSLDGPNEQFF.

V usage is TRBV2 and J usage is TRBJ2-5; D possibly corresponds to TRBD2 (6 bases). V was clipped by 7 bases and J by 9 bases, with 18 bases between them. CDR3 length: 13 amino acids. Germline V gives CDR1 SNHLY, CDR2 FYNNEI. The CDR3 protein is CASTGEQRVAQYF. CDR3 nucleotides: TGTGCCAGCACCGGAGAGCAGCGGGTAGCCCAGTACTTC.

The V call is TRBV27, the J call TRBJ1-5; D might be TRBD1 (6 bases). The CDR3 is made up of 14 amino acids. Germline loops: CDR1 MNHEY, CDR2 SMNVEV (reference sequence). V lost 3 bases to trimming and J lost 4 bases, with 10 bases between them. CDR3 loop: CASSFSQGNQPQHF. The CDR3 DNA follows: TGTGCCAGCAGTTTTTCCCAGGGGAATCAGCCCCAGCATTTT.

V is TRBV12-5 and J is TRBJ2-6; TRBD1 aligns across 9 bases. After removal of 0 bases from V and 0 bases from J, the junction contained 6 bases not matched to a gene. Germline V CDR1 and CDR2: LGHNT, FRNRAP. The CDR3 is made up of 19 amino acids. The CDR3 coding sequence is TGTGCTAGTGGTTTGGTAAGGGACAGGGAAGGCTCTGGGGCCAACGTCCTGACTTTC. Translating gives CASGLVRDREGSGANVLTF.

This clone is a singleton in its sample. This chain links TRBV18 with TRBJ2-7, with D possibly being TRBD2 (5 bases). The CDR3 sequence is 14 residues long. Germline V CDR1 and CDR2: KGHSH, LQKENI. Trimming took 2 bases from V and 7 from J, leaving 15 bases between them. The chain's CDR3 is CASSPNTQPGEQYF. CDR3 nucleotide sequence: TGTGCCAGCTCACCAAACACACAGCCGGGGGAGCAGTACTTC.